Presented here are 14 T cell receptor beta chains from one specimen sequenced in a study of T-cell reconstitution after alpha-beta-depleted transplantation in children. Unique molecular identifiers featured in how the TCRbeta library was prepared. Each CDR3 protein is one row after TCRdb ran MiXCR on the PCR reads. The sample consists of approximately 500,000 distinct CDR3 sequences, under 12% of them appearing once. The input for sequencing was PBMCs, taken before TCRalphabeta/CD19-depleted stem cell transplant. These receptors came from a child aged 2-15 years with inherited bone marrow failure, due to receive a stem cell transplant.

CDR3 residues: CASSKAPSGDRPNTGELFF. As DNA, the CDR3 is TGTGCCAGCAGCAAAGCGCCTTCCGGGGACAGGCCGAACACCGGGGAGCTGTTTTTT. The chain couples TRBV21-1 to TRBJ2-2; TRBD1 is taken as the D call from the table, unchecked against the DNA. TRBV21-1 is noted as a pseudogene. This CDR3 is 19 amino acids long.

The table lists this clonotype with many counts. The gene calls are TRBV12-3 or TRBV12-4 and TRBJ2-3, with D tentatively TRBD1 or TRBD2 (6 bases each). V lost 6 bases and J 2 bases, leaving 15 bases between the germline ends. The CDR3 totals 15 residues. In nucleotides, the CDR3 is TGTGCCAGCAGCCCCCCCGGGGGCTTCACAGATACGCAGTATTTT. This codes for CASSPPGGFTDTQYF.

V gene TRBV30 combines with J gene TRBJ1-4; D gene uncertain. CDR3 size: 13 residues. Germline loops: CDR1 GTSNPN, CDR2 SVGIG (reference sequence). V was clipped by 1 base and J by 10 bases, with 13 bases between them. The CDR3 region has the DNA TGTGCCTGGAGTGGGGCCATTGGAGGAAAACTGTTTTTT. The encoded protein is CAWSGAIGGKLFF.

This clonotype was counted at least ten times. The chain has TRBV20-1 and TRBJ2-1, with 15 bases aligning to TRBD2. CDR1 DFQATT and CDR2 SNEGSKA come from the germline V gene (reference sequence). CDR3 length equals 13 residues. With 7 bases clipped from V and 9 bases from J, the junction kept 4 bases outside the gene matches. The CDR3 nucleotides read TGCAGTGGGGGACTAGCGGGAGGTCCTGAGCAGTTCTTC. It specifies CSGGLAGGPEQFF.

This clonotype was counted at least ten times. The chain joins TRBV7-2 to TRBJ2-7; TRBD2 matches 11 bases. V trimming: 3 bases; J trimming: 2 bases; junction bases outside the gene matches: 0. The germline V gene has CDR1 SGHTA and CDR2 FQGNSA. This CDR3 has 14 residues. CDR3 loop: CASSLGLAAYEQYF. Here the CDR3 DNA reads TGTGCCAGCAGCTTGGGACTAGCGGCCTACGAGCAGTACTTC.

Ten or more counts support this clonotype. The CDR3 DNA follows: TGTGCCAGCAGCCAATCCGACAGGGAGGCCGGGGAGCTGTTTTTT. It codes for CASSQSDREAGELFF. The chain has TRBV3-1 and TRBJ2-2, with D possibly being TRBD1 (7 bases). Between the trimmed V and J ends, which lost 2 bases and 6 bases, there was a span of 13 bases. The CDR3 sequence is 15 residues long. The germline CDR1 and CDR2 sequences are LGHDT and YNNKEL (reference sequence).

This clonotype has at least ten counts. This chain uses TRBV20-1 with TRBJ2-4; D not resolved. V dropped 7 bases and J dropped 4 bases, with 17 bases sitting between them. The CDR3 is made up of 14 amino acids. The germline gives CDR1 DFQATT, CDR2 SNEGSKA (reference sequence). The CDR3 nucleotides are TGCAGTGTCCTCCGAAGGGATTCAAAAAACATTCAGTACTTC. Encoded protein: CSVLRRDSKNIQYF.

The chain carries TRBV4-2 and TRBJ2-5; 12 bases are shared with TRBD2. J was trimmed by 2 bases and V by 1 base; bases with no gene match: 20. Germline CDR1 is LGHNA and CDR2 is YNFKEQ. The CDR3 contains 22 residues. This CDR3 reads CASSQVKGQGLAGIRGQETQYF. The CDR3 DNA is TGTGCCAGCAGCCAAGTGAAGGGTCAAGGACTAGCGGGAATCCGGGGGCAAGAGACCCAGTACTTC.

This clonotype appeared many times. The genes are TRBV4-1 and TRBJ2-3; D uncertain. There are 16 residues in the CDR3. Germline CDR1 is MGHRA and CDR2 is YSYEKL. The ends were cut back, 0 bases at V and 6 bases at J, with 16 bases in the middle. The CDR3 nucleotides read TGCGCCAGCAGCCAAGAGGGTGTCGGCGTCGGCGATACGCAGTATTTT. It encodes CASSQEGVGVGDTQYF.

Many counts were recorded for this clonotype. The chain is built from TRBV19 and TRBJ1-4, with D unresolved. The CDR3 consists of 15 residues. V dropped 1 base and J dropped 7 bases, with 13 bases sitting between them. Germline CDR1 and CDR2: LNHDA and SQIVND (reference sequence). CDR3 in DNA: TGTGCCAGTAGTATAGTCTCCGGGGAGGGTGAAAAACTGTTTTTT. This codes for CASSIVSGEGEKLFF.

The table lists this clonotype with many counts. CDR3 residues: CATRAATEAFF. The CDR3 coding sequence is TGTGCCACCCGGGCGGCCACTGAAGCTTTCTTT. This rearrangement joins TRBV6-5 to TRBJ1-1; D remains ambiguous. The CDR3 is made up of 11 amino acids. Germline V gene sequence: CDR1 MNHEY, CDR2 SVGAGI. Deletions cut 10 bases from V and 4 bases from J, with 10 bases between.

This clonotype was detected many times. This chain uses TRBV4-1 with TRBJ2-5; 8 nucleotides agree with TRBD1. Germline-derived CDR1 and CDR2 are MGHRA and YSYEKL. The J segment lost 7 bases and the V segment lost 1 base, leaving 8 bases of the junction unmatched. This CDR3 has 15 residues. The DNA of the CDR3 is TGCGCCAGCAGCCAAGGCCACGGACAGGGTGGGACCCAGTACTTC. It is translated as CASSQGHGQGGTQYF.

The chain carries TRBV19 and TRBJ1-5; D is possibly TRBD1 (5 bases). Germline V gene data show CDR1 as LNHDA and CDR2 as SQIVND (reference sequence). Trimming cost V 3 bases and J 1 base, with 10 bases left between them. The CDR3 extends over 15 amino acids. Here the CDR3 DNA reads TGTGCCAGTAGTATGCAGGGATTAAGCAATCAGCCCCAGCATTTT. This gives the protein CASSMQGLSNQPQHF.

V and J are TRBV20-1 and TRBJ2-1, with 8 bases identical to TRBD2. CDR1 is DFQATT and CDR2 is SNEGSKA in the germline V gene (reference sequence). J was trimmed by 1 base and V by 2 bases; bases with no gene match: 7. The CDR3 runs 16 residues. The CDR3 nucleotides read TGCAGTGCTAGACCACTAGCGGACCAGTCCTACAATGAGCAGTTCTTC. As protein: CSARPLADQSYNEQFF.